This T cell receptor (beta chain) was profiled in a study of cytomegalovirus exposure and HLA in healthy donors. The study ran its PCR with 60 Vbeta and 13 Jbeta primers. The protocol was immunoSEQ multiplex PCR, while the TCRdb copy is restricted to in-frame clones and leaves out a portion. The sample lists 150,000 or so clones, approximately 72% occurring once. The study, taken as a whole, reports: Rates of TCR association differed by HLA locus in a later analysis, with DRB1 highest and HLA-C lowest.

About this clone: Its antigen is undetermined.

Deletions cut 2 bases from V and 9 bases from J, with 5 bases between. CDR1 and CDR2 from the germline V gene are SGHTA and FQGNSA. The CDR3 runs to 11 residues. Sequenced input: PBMCs. The chain employs TRBV7-2 and TRBJ2-1; D unclear. This clonotype was sampled from a man between 18 and 29 years old in good health and CMV-seronegative. The CDR3 reads CASSLYGEQFF. The CDR3 DNA is TGTGCCAGCAGCTTATACGGTGAGCAGTTCTTC.